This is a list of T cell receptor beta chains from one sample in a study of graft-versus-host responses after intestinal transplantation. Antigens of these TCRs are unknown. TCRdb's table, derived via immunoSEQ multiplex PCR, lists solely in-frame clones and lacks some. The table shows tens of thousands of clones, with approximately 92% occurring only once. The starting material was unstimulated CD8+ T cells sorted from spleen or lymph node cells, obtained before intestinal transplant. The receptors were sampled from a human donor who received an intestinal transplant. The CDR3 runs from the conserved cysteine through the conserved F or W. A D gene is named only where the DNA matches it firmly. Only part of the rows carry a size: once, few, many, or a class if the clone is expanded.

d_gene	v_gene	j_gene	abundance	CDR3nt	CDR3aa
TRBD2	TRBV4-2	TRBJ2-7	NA	TGTGCCAGCAGCCAAGGCACTAGCGGCTTCTACGAGCAGTACTTC	CASSQGTSGFYEQYF
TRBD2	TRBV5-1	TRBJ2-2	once	TGCGCCAGCAGCTTGGTTCTAGCGGGAGACACCGGGGAGCTGTTTTTT	CASSLVLAGDTGELFF
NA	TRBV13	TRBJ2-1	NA	TGTGCCAGCAGTTTAGGGAGGAGGAATGAGCAGTTCTTC	CASSLGRRNEQFF
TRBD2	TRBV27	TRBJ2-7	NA	TGTGCCAGCATGGGGACTAGCGGGAACGAGCAGTACTTC	CASMGTSGNEQYF
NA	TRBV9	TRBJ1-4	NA	TGTGCCAGCAGCCGGCAGGGGACTGAAAAACTGTTTTTT	CASSRQGTEKLFF
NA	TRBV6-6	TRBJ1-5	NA	TGTGCCAGCAGTCCCACCCAGGGCGATCAGCCCCAGCATTTT	CASSPTQGDQPQHF
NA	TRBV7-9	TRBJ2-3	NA	TGTGCCAGCAGCCCTGTAATGGGGCTCACAGATACGCAGTATTTT	CASSPVMGLTDTQYF
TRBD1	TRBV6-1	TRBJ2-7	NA	TGTGCCAGCAGTGAAGGGGACAGGGCGGGTTTAAGGGAGTTCTACGAGCAGTACTTC	CASSEGDRAGLREFYEQYF
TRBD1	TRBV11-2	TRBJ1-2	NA	TGTGCCAGCAGCCATTACCGGACAGGGGGCGATGGCTACACCTTC	CASSHYRTGGDGYTF
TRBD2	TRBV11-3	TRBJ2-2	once	TGTGCCAGCTGCGAGGGCGGGAGCACCGGGGAGCTGTTTTTT	CASCEGGSTGELFF